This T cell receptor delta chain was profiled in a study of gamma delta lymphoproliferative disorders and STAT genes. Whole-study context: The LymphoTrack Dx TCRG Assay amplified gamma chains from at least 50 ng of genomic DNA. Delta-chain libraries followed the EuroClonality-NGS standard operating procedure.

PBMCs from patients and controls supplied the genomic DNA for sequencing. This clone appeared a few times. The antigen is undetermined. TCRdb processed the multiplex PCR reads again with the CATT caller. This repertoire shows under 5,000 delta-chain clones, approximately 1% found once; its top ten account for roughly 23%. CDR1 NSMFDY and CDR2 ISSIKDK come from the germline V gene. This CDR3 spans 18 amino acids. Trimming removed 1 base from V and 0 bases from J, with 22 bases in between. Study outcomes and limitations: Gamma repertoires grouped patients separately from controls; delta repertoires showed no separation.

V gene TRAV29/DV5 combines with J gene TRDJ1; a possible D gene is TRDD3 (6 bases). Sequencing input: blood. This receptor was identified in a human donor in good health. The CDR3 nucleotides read TGTGCAGCAAGCCATTTTCGTGGGGGGGTTCTTCACACCGATAAACTCATCTTT. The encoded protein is CAASHFRGGVLHTDKLIF.